These 20 T cell receptor beta chains were sequenced from one sample in a study of cytomegalovirus exposure and HLA in healthy donors listed by TCRdb under 2017. The library was produced with the immunoSEQ multiplex PCR assay. A mixture of 60 forward primers for TCR Vbeta segments and 13 reverse primers for TCR Jbeta segments was used in the multiplex PCR. TCRdb stores this immuneACCESS table with in-frame sequences only. Part of the clones is absent; in the studies checked, under half of the shortfall reflects unresolved V genes, and no reason is known for the rest. The sample yields more than 150,000 clones; more than 75% were counted once. Approximately 1.5% of the sample lies in the top ten. The sample consisted of PBMCs. All receptors come from a man aged 35 to 55 in good health and CMV-seronegative.

This clone occurred once. CDR3 sequence (DNA): TGTGCCAGCAGCCTTCGGGACTCAAGGCAGTTCTTC. It translates to CASSLRDSRQFF. The chain uses TRBV28 and TRBJ2-1, with D possibly matching TRBD2 (6 bases). From germline, CDR1 is MDHEN and CDR2 SYDVKM. CDR3 length equals 12 residues. V was trimmed by 6 bases and J by 12 bases, leaving 15 bases between them.

V and J are TRBV5-4 and TRBJ1-4, with D possibly being TRBD1 (6 bases). The CDR3 is made up of 16 amino acids. CDR1 and CDR2 from the germline V gene are SGHNT and YYREEE (reference sequence). V lost 5 bases and J 1 base, leaving 15 bases between the germline ends. The CDR3 DNA is TGTGCCAGCAGTCGCGGGGGGGCTGGAACTAATGAAAAACTGTTTTTT. It specifies CASSRGGAGTNEKLFF.

The chain recombines TRBV7-3 with TRBJ2-3, with a weak D call TRBD2 (5 bases). This CDR3 region has 15 residues. CDR1 is SGHTA and CDR2 is FQGTGA in the germline V gene. V was clipped by 4 bases and J by 0 bases, with 11 bases between them. CDR3 region: CASSSRLTSTDTQYF. CDR3 sequence (DNA): TGTGCCAGCAGCTCAAGACTAACCAGCACAGATACGCAGTATTTT.

The CDR3 is CAWSVGGGNEQFF. CDR3 bases: TGTGCCTGGAGTGTTGGGGGGGGGAATGAGCAGTTCTTC. V is TRBV30 and J is TRBJ2-1, with 7 bases lining up with TRBD2. The CDR3 contains 13 residues. CDR1 GTSNPN and CDR2 SVGIG come from the germline V gene (reference sequence). With 0 bases clipped from V and 7 bases from J, the junction kept 3 bases outside the gene matches.

This chain's CDR3 is CASSGGVGAGLNTGELFF. The CDR3 DNA is TGTGCCAGCAGTGGGGGGGTGGGAGCGGGATTAAACACCGGGGAGCTGTTTTTT. The chain carries TRBV27 and TRBJ2-2; 7 bases line up with TRBD2. The CDR3 loop spans 18 amino acids. V lost 5 bases, J lost 2 bases, and 14 bases stayed unmatched. Germline-derived CDR1 and CDR2 are MNHEY and SMNVEV (reference sequence).

This chain joins TRBV9 and TRBJ2-3, with 9 bases matching TRBD2. V dropped 0 bases and J dropped 2; count of bases not matched to a gene: 7. Germline CDR1 SGDLS, CDR2 YYNGEE. The CDR3 is 17 residues long. The CDR3 here is CASSVGGGGRATDTQYF. CDR3 DNA sequence: TGTGCCAGCAGCGTAGGAGGAGGCGGGAGGGCCACAGATACGCAGTATTTT.

This clone occurred a few times. At one boundary the junction diverges from the germline segment, which might be a read error. The chain links TRBV7-7 to TRBJ2-3; 7 bases fit TRBD2. Looked up from germline, CDR1 is SSHAT and CDR2 is FNYEAQ (reference sequence). The CDR3 is 16 amino acids. Here the CDR3 reads CASSLTLALAADTQYF. The CDR3 DNA reads as TGTGCTAGCAGCTTAACACTAGCGCTTGCCGCCGATACGCAGTATTTT.

This clone occurred a few times. The rearrangement uses TRBV28 and TRBJ1-2; 12 nucleotides align to TRBD1. Germline values: CDR1 MDHEN, CDR2 SYDVKM. This CDR3 contains 19 residues. The V and J ends lost 5 bases and 0 bases, in that order; junction bases with no gene match: 13. The CDR3 DNA reads TGTGCCAGCAGTACCCCGGGACAGGGGGCGCGAAGCCCTAACTATGGCTACACCTTC. Translation gives CASSTPGQGARSPNYGYTF.

The CDR3 DNA reads as TGTGCCAGCAGTCAGCTCGGACTAGCGGGAGATGGGACGCAGTATTTT. It yields the protein CASSQLGLAGDGTQYF. The chain has TRBV5-4 and TRBJ2-3; the match to TRBD2 covers 13 bases. V lost 5 bases to trimming and J lost 9 bases; unmatched junction nucleotides: 12. CDR3 length equals 16 residues. Germline V gives CDR1 SGHNT, CDR2 YYREEE (reference sequence).

This clone turned up a few times. This chain links TRBV9 with TRBJ2-2; no definite D call. This CDR3 contains 14 residues. Germline V gives CDR1 SGDLS, CDR2 YYNGEE. The ends were cut back, 4 bases at V and 5 bases at J, with 12 bases in the middle. The chain's CDR3 is CASSPQWATGELFF. The CDR3 region has the DNA TGTGCCAGCAGCCCCCAGTGGGCAACCGGGGAGCTGTTTTTT.

V gene TRBV6-1 combines with J gene TRBJ2-1; 7 bases agree with TRBD2. The CDR3 runs to 15 residues. The V gene end was trimmed by 2 bases and the J gene end by 8 bases; junction bases not matched to a gene: 9. The germline gives CDR1 MNHNS, CDR2 SASEGT. This CDR3 reads CASSEWGGSGDEQFF. The CDR3 nucleotides are TGTGCCAGCAGTGAATGGGGGGGGTCGGGGGATGAGCAGTTCTTC.

The rearrangement uses TRBV7-9 and TRBJ1-3; 8 positions agree with TRBD1. The CDR3 extends over 15 amino acids. The V gene end was trimmed by 4 bases and the J gene end by 2 bases; junction bases not matched to a gene: 4. The germline V gene encodes CDR1 SEHNR and CDR2 FQNEAQ (reference sequence). The CDR3, as DNA: TGTGCCAGCAGCTCGACAGGGGTAGCTGGAAACACCATATATTTT. It encodes CASSSTGVAGNTIYF.

This chain connects TRBV6-6 to TRBJ2-2; tentative D call: TRBD1 (5 bases). The V gene's germline CDR1 is MNHNY and CDR2 SVGAGI (reference sequence). This CDR3 has 15 residues. The V gene lost 2 bases and the J gene lost 5 bases, with 12 bases spanning the gap. The CDR3 DNA follows: TGTGCCAGCAGTTACGCTCAGGGTGGTACCGGGGAGCTGTTTTTT. This gives the protein CASSYAQGGTGELFF.

As for this clone: The junction departs from the called germline gene at one end, perhaps through a read error. The rearrangement joins TRBV11-3 to TRBJ1-1; no clear D gene. The germline gives CDR1 SGHNT, CDR2 YENEEA. CDR3 length: 14 amino acids. CDR3 nucleotide sequence: TGTGCCAGCAGCTTAGTAACGAGTCGGTCTAGCGGTCTCTTT. Translated, it gives CASSLVTSRSSGLF.

This chain links TRBV11-3 with TRBJ2-1; 10 bases align to TRBD1. The length of the CDR3 is 16 residues. Germline V CDR1 and CDR2: SGHNT, YENEEA. The J segment lost 4 bases and the V segment lost 1 base, leaving 4 bases of the junction unmatched. CDR3: CASSLVGQGTYNEQFF. The CDR3 bases are TGTGCCAGCAGCTTAGTGGGACAGGGGACATACAATGAGCAGTTCTTC.

The V gene is TRBV7-2, the J gene TRBJ1-6; 9 bases map to TRBD1. CDR1 and CDR2 from the germline V gene are SGHTA and FQGNSA. This CDR3 has 15 residues. Germline trimming cut 7 bases from V and 12 bases from J; bases unmatched to any gene: 13. In nucleotides, the CDR3 is TGTGCCAGCAACCCCAACCGGGACAGGGAAGGACCCCTCCACTTT. Amino acids: CASNPNRDREGPLHF. Full variable domain (missing parts from reference TRBV7-2 and TRBJ1-6): GAGVSQSPSNKVTEKGKDVELRCDPISGHTALYWYRQSLGQGLEFLIYFQGNSAPDKSGLPSDRFSAERTGGSVSTLTIQRTQQEDSAVYLCASNPNRDREGPLHFGNGTRLTVT.

V is TRBV7-2 and J is TRBJ2-7; D is possibly TRBD1 (6 bases). The CDR3 spans 17 residues. Germline assignment: CDR1 SGHTA and CDR2 FQGNSA. Trimming removed 5 bases from V and 0 bases from J, with 20 bases in between. CDR3 amino acids: CASSRELQGLLSYEQYF. Written as DNA, the CDR3 is TGTGCCAGCAGCCGCGAACTACAGGGTCTCCTCTCCTACGAGCAGTACTTC.

The chain joins TRBV9 to TRBJ2-3; 13 bases map to TRBD2. Germline CDR1 and CDR2: SGDLS and YYNGEE. There are 19 residues in the CDR3. The trim removed 0 bases at V and 5 bases at J, leaving 12 bases unmatched. CDR3 sequence (DNA): TGTGCCAGCAGCGTAGGGATACTAGCGGGGGGGTTTATGGGAGATACGCAGTATTTT. Protein: CASSVGILAGGFMGDTQYF.

The rearrangement links TRBV6-5 to TRBJ1-1; 12 bases agree with TRBD1. CDR1 MNHEY and CDR2 SVGAGI come from the germline V gene. The V and J ends lost 5 bases and 5 bases, in that order; junction bases with no gene match: 6. The CDR3 consists of 15 residues. DNA of the CDR3: TGTGCCAGCAGTATTACGGGACAGGGGGCAACTGAAGCTTTCTTT. It encodes CASSITGQGATEAFF.

Here the CDR3 DNA reads TGTGCCAGCAGCCCTCATAGCGGGGGTTACAATGAGCAGTTCTTC. Encoded protein: CASSPHSGGYNEQFF. The chain has TRBV28 and TRBJ2-1; the match to TRBD2 covers 9 bases. After removal of 6 bases from V and 4 bases from J, the junction contained 7 bases not matched to a gene. The CDR3 sequence is 15 residues long. Germline V CDR1 and CDR2: MDHEN, SYDVKM. The full variable domain, completed using reference TRBV28 and TRBJ2-1, is DVKVTQSSRYLVKRTGEKVFLECVQDMDHENMFWYRQDPGLGLRLIYFSYDVKMKEKGDIPEGYSVSREKKERFSLILESASTNQTSMYLCASSPHSGGYNEQFFGPGTRLTVL.